In this sample, the clone carrying this T cell receptor beta chain turned up once. This CDR3 is 16 amino acids long. CDR1 and CDR2 from the germline V gene are LNHDA and SQIVND (reference sequence). Trimming removed 6 bases from V and 5 bases from J, with 21 bases in between. The sample comes from a study of blood T cell repertoires in COVID-19. Study summary: Samples representing acute and convalescent COVID-19 were sourced from the United States, Italy and Spain. In each case, the material was cDNA or gDNA derived from T cells, B-cell-depleted T cells, or PBMCs.

One Seattle source followed patients from active infection through their disease course. Per the study methods: For nucleated cells, counts were estimated from reference gene primer amplification. Libraries were prepared by immunoSEQ multiplex PCR; TCRdb keeps only in-frame clonotypes and omits some of them. V and J calls plus clone size are reproduced from that table; the DNA served to infer D and trimming. The profile covers 100,000 to 150,000 clones, with about 85% appearing a single time and 3.2% taken by the ten largest. The sequence was collected from a woman older than 75 with COVID-19, enrolled during active disease. Sequenced sample: peripheral blood. The chain joins TRBV19 to TRBJ2-3; D may be TRBD2 (7 bases). The CDR3 spells CASSNGGAFSLDTQYF. The CDR3 DNA follows: TGTGCCAGTAGCAATGGGGGGGCCTTCAGCCTAGATACGCAGTATTTT.